This T cell receptor beta chain originates from a study of blood T cell repertoires in COVID-19. This clone turned up a few times. Different DNA sequences within this sample yield the same CDR3. Only in-frame clones appear in the TCRdb table, and some are missing; sequencing was by immunoSEQ multiplex PCR. The table lists approximately 150,000 clones, 80% of them singletons. The sample was PBMCs or T cells enriched from blood (not recorded which). This clonotype originated in a man aged 35 to 55 who had recovered from COVID-19.

In nucleotides, the CDR3 is TGTGCCAGCAGCGTAGTTGGGCAGGGAGGTGGCTACACCTTC. It is translated as CASSVVGQGGGYTF. The chain combines TRBV9 with TRBJ1-2, with D possibly matching TRBD1 (5 bases). In germline, CDR1 is SGDLS, CDR2 YYNGEE. This CDR3 has 14 residues. Trimming removed 0 bases at V and 7 bases at J, with 13 bases between.